These 31 T cell receptor beta chains originate from one sample sequenced in a study of CD8 T cells in Susac syndrome. Random hexamers were used to reverse transcribe an amount of about 0.5 to 1 ug RNA. TCRdb redid the calling of the immunoSEQ multiplex PCR reads with MiXCR, one entry per CDR3 protein. The sample carries about 94,000 distinct CDR3 sequences, around 94% recorded once. The material sequenced was CD4+ T cells from PBMCs. The receptors originated from a human donor with Susac syndrome.

This CDR3 reads CASSFAAGGQYNEQFF. The CDR3 nucleotides are TGTGCCAGCAGTTTTGCCGCGGGGGGCCAATACAATGAGCAGTTCTTC. The chain employs TRBV27 and TRBJ2-1; 8 nucleotides align to TRBD2. Germline values: CDR1 MNHEY, CDR2 SMNVEV (reference sequence). The CDR3 has 16 amino acids. With V trimmed by 3 bases and J by 4 bases, 8 bases remained unmatched.

J is TRBJ1-2 and V is TRBV6-2 or TRBV6-3; TRBD1 aligns across 7 bases. Per the germline V gene, CDR1 is MNHEY and CDR2 is SVGEGT. The CDR3 loop spans 14 amino acids. The V segment lost 6 bases and the J segment 6 bases; nucleotides outside the gene matches: 10. In DNA, the CDR3 is TGTGCCAGCAGGGATCCGGGACAGAGCGATGGCTACACCTTC. Amino acid sequence: CASRDPGQSDGYTF.

The J gene is TRBJ2-7, the V gene TRBV15; 10 bases are a match to TRBD1. The junction had 4 bases not matched to a gene; V was cut back by 1 base and J by 4 bases. Germline-derived CDR1 and CDR2 are LNHNV and YYDKDF (reference sequence). The CDR3 contains 15 residues. In DNA, the CDR3 is TGTGCCACCAGCAGAGTCGGGACAGGGGCGTACGAGCAGTACTTC. Its translation is CATSRVGTGAYEQYF. Looking up the rest from reference TRBV15 and TRBJ2-7 gives the full variable domain: DAMVIQNPRYQVTQFGKPVTLSCSQTLNHNVMYWYQQKSSQAPKLLFHYYDKDFNNEADTPDNFQSRRPNTSFCFLDIRSPGLGDTAMYLCATSRVGTGAYEQYFGPGTRLTVT.

J is TRBJ1-2 and V is TRBV20-1, with D unclear. The CDR3 extends over 12 amino acids. Germline-derived CDR1 and CDR2 are DFQATT and SNEGSKA (reference sequence). Trimming left V 5 bases short and J 6 bases short, with 13 bases between. Here the CDR3 DNA reads TGCAGTGCTCGTCGCGGGGTAGATGGCTACACCTTC. Its protein is CSARRGVDGYTF.

The gene calls are TRBV25-1 and TRBJ1-2, with D maybe TRBD1 (6 bases). The CDR3 is 12 amino acids. Germline V gene lookup returns CDR1 MGHDK and CDR2 SYGVNS. V dropped 7 bases and J dropped 3 bases, with 9 bases sitting between them. CDR3 nucleotide sequence: TGTGCCAGCATGACAGGTCACTATGGCTACACCTTC. Protein product: CASMTGHYGYTF.

The chain is built from TRBV7-9 and TRBJ1-5; no reliable D call. Germline values: CDR1 SEHNR, CDR2 FQNEAQ (reference sequence). V was clipped by 1 base and J by 3 bases, with 10 bases between them. This CDR3 is 15 amino acids long. CDR3 nucleotide sequence: TGTGCCAGCAGCTTAGATGGAGGAAACAATCAGCCCCAGCATTTT. Translating it yields CASSLDGGNNQPQHF.

This clonotype has more than one count but fewer than ten. CDR3 residues: CASSPPRGNEQFF. The CDR3 coding sequence is TGTGCCAGCTCACCACCGAGGGGCAATGAGCAGTTCTTC. The chain carries TRBV18 and TRBJ2-1, with D perhaps TRBD1 or TRBD2 (5 bases each). The CDR3 is made up of 13 amino acids. Trimming left V 0 bases short and J 6 bases short, with 6 bases between. Germline V gene sequence: CDR1 KGHSH, CDR2 LQKENI.

This chain links TRBV30 with TRBJ1-5; D unresolved. Germline V gene lookup returns CDR1 GTSNPN and CDR2 SVGIG (reference sequence). Trimming took 3 bases from V and 0 from J, leaving 18 bases between them. The CDR3 consists of 17 residues. CDR3 protein: CAWSNGNLLTSNQPQHF. DNA for the CDR3: TGTGCCTGGAGCAACGGTAATTTATTGACTAGCAATCAGCCCCAGCATTTT.

This chain connects TRBV20-1 to TRBJ2-6, with 9 bases lining up with TRBD1. The trim removed 3 bases at V and 0 bases at J, leaving 6 bases unmatched. In germline, CDR1 is DFQATT, CDR2 SNEGSKA (reference sequence). This CDR3 region has 17 residues. CDR3 in DNA: TGCAGTGCTAGCAGGGACAGGGTGTCCTCTGGGGCCAACGTCCTGACTTTC. Protein sequence: CSASRDRVSSGANVLTF.

The chain links TRBV9 to TRBJ2-1; 7 nucleotides agree with TRBD2. The V gene's germline CDR1 is SGDLS and CDR2 YYNGEE. The CDR3 sequence is 16 residues long. The ends lost 0 bases at V and 9 bases at J; junction bases unmatched: 12. CDR3 nucleotide sequence: TGTGCCAGCAGCGTAGCGAATGGCGGGGGACGGGGTGAGCAGTTCTTC. Translation gives CASSVANGGGRGEQFF.

This clonotype was found once. The chain is built from TRBV30 and TRBJ1-1, with unresolved D. Trimming stripped 1 base from V and 1 base from J, with 10 bases between. Germline V lookup: CDR1 GTSNPN, CDR2 SVGIG (reference sequence). The CDR3 extends over 14 amino acids. The CDR3 reads CAWSGEMGNTEAFF. CDR3 nucleotides: TGTGCCTGGAGTGGGGAAATGGGGAACACTGAAGCTTTCTTT.

This chain joins TRBV29-1 and TRBJ1-5; perhaps TRBD1 as D (5 bases). This CDR3 contains 12 residues. V was cut by 6 bases and J by 3 bases, with 9 bases left in between. Germline V gene lookup returns CDR1 SQVTM and CDR2 ANQGSEA. CDR3 coding DNA: TGCAGCGTGGGGGATTTCAATCAGCCCCAGCATTTT. It translates to CSVGDFNQPQHF. Full variable domain (remainder filled in from reference TRBV29-1 and TRBJ1-5): SAVISQKPSRDICQRGTSLTIQCQVDSQVTMMFWYRQQPGQSLTLIATANQGSEATYESGFVIDKFPISRPNLTFSTLTVSNMSPEDSSIYLCSVGDFNQPQHFGDGTRLSIL.

This rearrangement joins TRBV7-8 to TRBJ1-1, with 8 bases aligning to TRBD1. CDR1 and CDR2 from the germline V gene are SGHVS and FQNEAQ. CDR3 length: 13 amino acids. The V and J ends lost 3 bases and 7 bases, in that order; junction bases with no gene match: 4. In nucleotides, the CDR3 is TGTGCCAGCAGCTTGGACAGGGAGAATGAAGCTTTCTTT. This codes for CASSLDRENEAFF.

In DNA form, the CDR3 reads TGCGCCAGCAGCTTGGGAGGGGTACCTCAAGAGACCCAGTACTTC. Residues: CASSLGGVPQETQYF. J is TRBJ2-5 and V is TRBV5-1, with D perhaps given as TRBD1 or TRBD2 (5 bases each). This CDR3 has 15 amino acids. V was clipped by 0 bases and J by 2 bases, with 11 bases between them. The germline V gene encodes CDR1 SGHRS and CDR2 YFSETQ.

V usage is TRBV7-2 and J usage is TRBJ2-5; 7 positions agree with TRBD1. Trimming cost V 4 bases and J 5 bases; bases outside gene matches: 7. The CDR3 runs to 14 residues. Germline lookup yields CDR1 SGHTA and CDR2 FQGNSA. The CDR3 is CASSSTGTWETQYF. The CDR3 bases are TGTGCCAGCAGCTCGACAGGGACCTGGGAGACCCAGTACTTC. The variable domain in full, with the rest retrieved from reference TRBV7-2 and TRBJ2-5, is GAGVSQSPSNKVTEKGKDVELRCDPISGHTALYWYRQSLGQGLEFLIYFQGNSAPDKSGLPSDRFSAERTGGSVSTLTIQRTQQEDSAVYLCASSSTGTWETQYFGPGTRLLVL.

The rearrangement joins TRBV20-1 to TRBJ2-5; possibly TRBD2 for D (6 bases). Per germline, CDR1 DFQATT and CDR2 SNEGSKA (reference sequence). Trimming took 7 bases from V and 5 from J, leaving 23 bases between them. The CDR3 totals 15 residues. The CDR3 sequence: CSGGRGGAGGETQYF. CDR3 DNA sequence: TGCAGTGGAGGTCGGGGCGGGGCGGGTGGCGAGACCCAGTACTTC.

The chain combines TRBV7-3 with TRBJ1-6, with TRBD1 as a possible D gene (5 bases). This CDR3 is built from 14 residues. V lost 1 base and J lost 13, with 14 bases in between. Germline CDR1 is SGHTA and CDR2 is FQGTGA. The CDR3 is CASSLRSGNSPLHF. Written as DNA, the CDR3 is TGTGCCAGCAGCTTAAGATCAGGGAACAGCCCCCTCCACTTT.

This chain joins TRBV20-1 and TRBJ2-5; D could derive from TRBD1 or TRBD2 (6 bases each). CDR3 length: 14 residues. Germline assignment: CDR1 DFQATT and CDR2 SNEGSKA (reference sequence). The ends were cut back, 2 bases at V and 6 bases at J, with 16 bases in the middle. The CDR3 is CSARIGGLGKTQYF. CDR3 bases: TGCAGTGCTAGAATTGGGGGGCTGGGGAAGACCCAGTACTTC.

This rearrangement joins TRBV28 to TRBJ1-5, with 7 bases that match TRBD1. This CDR3 region has 13 residues. J gave up 4 bases and V 6 bases, and 3 bases lay outside the gene matches. Germline-derived CDR1 and CDR2 are MDHEN and SYDVKM. The DNA of the CDR3 is TGTGCCAGCAGCGAGACAGGGAATCAGCCCCAGCATTTT. Its translation is CASSETGNQPQHF.

V gene TRBV12-3 or TRBV12-4 combines with J gene TRBJ1-6; no clear D gene. V was clipped by 0 bases and J by 6 bases, with 12 bases between them. The CDR3 covers 16 residues. The CDR3 loop reads CASSLARGSLNSPLHF. In DNA form, the CDR3 reads TGTGCCAGCAGTTTAGCGCGGGGTTCACTTAATTCACCCCTCCACTTT.

The chain recombines TRBV3-1 with TRBJ1-5, with D possibly being TRBD1 (5 bases). CDR1 is LGHDT and CDR2 is YNNKEL in the germline V gene (reference sequence). The CDR3 length is 14 residues. With 4 bases removed from V and 1 base from J, the gap between germline ends came to 8 bases. The CDR3 reads CASSPGPSNQPQHF. The CDR3, as DNA: TGTGCCAGCAGCCCGGGACCGAGCAATCAGCCCCAGCATTTT.

The V gene is TRBV7-9, the J gene TRBJ2-1, with D tentatively TRBD2 (5 bases). Deletions cut 4 bases from V and 0 bases from J, with 16 bases between. Germline lookup yields CDR1 SEHNR and CDR2 FQNEAQ (reference sequence). The CDR3 runs 17 residues. Written as DNA, the CDR3 is TGTGCCAGCAGCTCGAAGGTGGGAGCGGCCTCCTACAATGAGCAGTTCTTC. Amino acid sequence: CASSSKVGAASYNEQFF.

The V call is TRBV20-1, the J call TRBJ1-6; D ambiguous. The CDR3 sequence is 11 residues long. The germline V gene encodes CDR1 DFQATT and CDR2 SNEGSKA (reference sequence). Trimming stripped 2 bases from V and 8 bases from J, with 4 bases between. CDR3 loop: CSARTHSPLHF. The CDR3 nucleotides read TGCAGTGCTAGAACCCATTCACCCCTCCACTTT.

The rearrangement uses TRBV12-3 or TRBV12-4 and TRBJ2-7; D call uncertain. The ends were cut back, 4 bases at V and 0 bases at J, with 10 bases in the middle. The CDR3 extends over 14 amino acids. In DNA, the CDR3 is TGTGCCAGCAGTTATAAGAGGAGCTCCTACGAGCAGTACTTC. Translated, it gives CASSYKRSSYEQYF.

The rearrangement joins TRBV30 to TRBJ1-1; possibly TRBD1 for D (5 bases). Germline V gene lookup returns CDR1 GTSNPN and CDR2 SVGIG (reference sequence). Trimming stripped 4 bases from V and 5 bases from J, with 14 bases between. CDR3 size: 13 residues. In DNA, the CDR3 is TGTGCCTGGAAAACAGGACCAGGGACTGAAGCTTTCTTT. Amino acid sequence: CAWKTGPGTEAFF. Full variable domain (outside the CDR3, taken from reference TRBV30 and TRBJ1-1): SQTIHQWPATLVQPVGSPLSLECTVEGTSNPNLYWYRQAAGRGLQLLFYSVGIGQISSEVPQNLSASRPQDRQFILSSKKLLLSDSGFYLCAWKTGPGTEAFFGQGTRLTVV.

The chain has TRBV2 and TRBJ2-6, with D perhaps matching TRBD2 (6 bases). CDR1 is SNHLY, CDR2 FYNNEI, per germline. The CDR3 extends over 15 amino acids. Deletions cut 10 bases from V and 0 bases from J, with 13 bases between. The chain's CDR3 is CAKSRGGSGANVLTF. DNA for the CDR3: TGTGCCAAATCTAGGGGAGGCTCTGGGGCCAACGTCCTGACTTTC. The full variable domain, rest sourced from reference TRBV2 and TRBJ2-6, is EPEVTQTPSHQVTQMGQEVILRCVPISNHLYFYWYRQILGQKVEFLVSFYNNEISEKSEIFDDQFSVERPDGSNFTLKIRSTKLEDSAMYFCAKSRGGSGANVLTFGAGSRLTVL.

The genes are TRBV7-2 and TRBJ2-5; TRBD2 aligns across 11 bases. The germline V gene encodes CDR1 SGHTA and CDR2 FQGNSA. The length of the CDR3 is 16 residues. V was clipped by 4 bases and J by 1 base; unmatched bases: 5. CDR3 protein: CASSSRLAGIQETQYF. The DNA of the CDR3 is TGTGCCAGCAGCTCCCGACTAGCGGGGATCCAAGAGACCCAGTACTTC.

This clonotype has a single count. The chain recombines TRBV7-2 with TRBJ2-1; D is undetermined. Germline loops: CDR1 SGHTA, CDR2 FQGNSA. V was pared by 3 bases and J by 3 bases, with 6 bases between. The CDR3 is 13 amino acids. CDR3 in DNA: TGTGCCAGCAGCTTCACGGACTACAATGAGCAGTTCTTC. It yields the protein CASSFTDYNEQFF.

The chain is built from TRBV3-1 and TRBJ2-2; 7 bases match TRBD1. Germline V gene lookup returns CDR1 LGHDT and CDR2 YNNKEL (reference sequence). The CDR3 spans 14 residues. Trimming cost V 1 base and J 5 bases; bases outside gene matches: 1. Written as DNA, the CDR3 is TGTGCCAGCAGCCAAGGCAGGGGGACCGGGGAGCTGTTTTTT. This codes for CASSQGRGTGELFF.

V usage is TRBV12-3 or TRBV12-4 and J usage is TRBJ2-1; D unresolved. The CDR3 runs 14 residues. V lost 4 bases, J lost 0 bases, and 7 bases lay in between. The CDR3 sequence: CASSSTSSYNEQFF. In nucleotides, the CDR3 is TGTGCCAGCAGTTCGACAAGCTCCTACAATGAGCAGTTCTTC.

The CDR3: CSVLDRGTYGYTF. CDR3 DNA sequence: TGCAGCGTCCTCGACAGGGGGACTTATGGCTACACCTTC. The V call is TRBV29-1, the J call TRBJ1-2, with 9 nucleotides matching TRBD1. Unmatched junction bases numbered 7, after V lost 6 bases and J lost 5 bases. The CDR3 length is 13 residues. CDR1 and CDR2 (germline): SQVTM, ANQGSEA.